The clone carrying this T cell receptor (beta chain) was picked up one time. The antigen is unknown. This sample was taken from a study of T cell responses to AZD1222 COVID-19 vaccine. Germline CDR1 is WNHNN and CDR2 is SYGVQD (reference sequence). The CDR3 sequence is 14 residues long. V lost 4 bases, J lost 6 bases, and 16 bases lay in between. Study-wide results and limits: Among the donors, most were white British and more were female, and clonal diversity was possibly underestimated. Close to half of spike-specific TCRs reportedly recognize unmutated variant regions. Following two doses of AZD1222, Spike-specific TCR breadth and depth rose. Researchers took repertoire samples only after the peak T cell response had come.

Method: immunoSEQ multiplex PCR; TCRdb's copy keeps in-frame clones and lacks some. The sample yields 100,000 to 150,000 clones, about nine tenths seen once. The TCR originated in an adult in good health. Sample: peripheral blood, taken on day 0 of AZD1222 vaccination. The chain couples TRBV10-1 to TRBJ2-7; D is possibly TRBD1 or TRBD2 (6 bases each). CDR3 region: CASSGRGLRGEQYF. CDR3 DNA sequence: TGCGCCAGCAGTGGTCGGGGGCTGAGGGGCGAGCAGTACTTC.